This entry lists 25 T cell receptor beta chains sequenced from one sample in a study of blood T cells in healthy people across ages. Primed by a sample-barcoded 5' primer and a J-beta primer mix, a second PCR proceeded for roughly 6 to 12 cycles. TCRdb reprocessed the 5' RACE reads via MiXCR and lists one record per CDR3 protein. This sample has approximately 800,000 distinct CDR3 sequences, with roughly three fifths found just once. Source material: blood. The receptors stem from a man aged 35 to 55 in good health.

This clonotype occurred a few times. CDR3 bases: TGTGCCACCAGTGAACGGGGCGAGGATGGCTACACCTTC. Its translation is CATSERGEDGYTF. V and J are TRBV24-1 and TRBJ1-2, with a weak D call TRBD1 (5 bases). Germline V gene lookup returns CDR1 KGHDR and CDR2 SFDVKD. V gave up 4 bases and J gave up 6 bases, with 11 bases separating them. The CDR3 is 13 residues long.

Written as DNA, the CDR3 is TGTGCCAGCAGCTTAGACAGAAATAACTATGGCTACACCTTC. Translating gives CASSLDRNNYGYTF. This rearrangement joins TRBV7-2 to TRBJ1-2, with unresolved D. The V end was cut by 1 base, the J end by 1 base, with 7 bases between. The CDR3 has 14 residues. Germline lookup yields CDR1 SGHTA and CDR2 FQGNSA.

The chain carries TRBV20-1 and TRBJ2-3; TRBD2 agrees at 8 bases. Germline lookup yields CDR1 DFQATT and CDR2 SNEGSKA (reference sequence). The CDR3 runs 14 residues. The ends lost 2 bases at V and 0 bases at J; junction bases unmatched: 1. CDR3 in amino acids: CSARIAGSTDTQYF. In DNA form, the CDR3 reads TGCAGTGCTAGAATAGCGGGAAGCACAGATACGCAGTATTTT.

This clonotype was seen once. The chain carries TRBV3-1 and TRBJ2-5, with D possibly being TRBD1 or TRBD2 (5 bases each). CDR3 length: 16 amino acids. Trimming shortened V by 2 bases and J by 2 bases, and 15 bases separated the two germline ends. Germline CDR1 is LGHDT and CDR2 is YNNKEL (reference sequence). Here the CDR3 DNA reads TGTGCCAGCAGCCAAAGTGTACCGGGGCCTCAAGAGACCCAGTACTTC. Amino acids: CASSQSVPGPQETQYF.

This clonotype was picked up many times. The rearrangement uses TRBV7-2 and TRBJ2-5; 12 bases are shared with TRBD2. In germline, CDR1 is SGHTA, CDR2 FQGNSA. The CDR3 is 16 amino acids. V was pared by 3 bases and J by 2 bases, with 4 bases of the junction left unmatched. This CDR3 reads CASSFLAGGRQETQYF. The CDR3 DNA reads as TGTGCCAGCAGCTTCCTAGCGGGAGGGAGGCAAGAGACCCAGTACTTC.

The chain uses TRBV7-2 and TRBJ2-7; D ambiguous. There are 15 residues in the CDR3. Germline CDR1 and CDR2: SGHTA and FQGNSA. With 1 base removed from V and 0 bases from J, the gap between germline ends came to 10 bases. The CDR3 sequence: CASSLEDSSSYEQYF. The CDR3 DNA reads TGTGCCAGCAGCTTAGAAGATTCGAGCTCCTACGAGCAGTACTTC.

The gene calls are TRBV12-3 or TRBV12-4 and TRBJ1-1; 11 bases are shared with TRBD1. J gave up 5 bases and V 7 bases, and 9 bases lay outside the gene matches. This CDR3 has 15 amino acids. CDR3 DNA sequence: TGTGCCAGCACCCCCGGGACAGGGGGAGGGACTGAAGCTTTCTTT. Its translation: CASTPGTGGGTEAFF.

V is TRBV6-2 or TRBV6-3 and J is TRBJ2-4; 7 bases match TRBD1. The trim removed 5 bases at V and 2 bases at J, leaving 15 bases unmatched. The germline CDR1 and CDR2 sequences are MNHEY and SVGEGT. CDR3 length: 18 residues. The CDR3 region is CASSIRGGYFVTKNIQYF. CDR3 DNA sequence: TGTGCCAGCAGTATCCGAGGGGGCTACTTCGTGACCAAAAACATTCAGTACTTC.

Only a few counts were recorded for this clonotype. J is TRBJ2-7 and V is TRBV6-2 or TRBV6-3, with TRBD1 identical over 8 bases. Germline CDR1 and CDR2: MNHEY and SVGEGT. CDR3 length equals 17 residues. Losses at the gene ends were 2 bases for V and 0 bases for J; bases not matched to a gene: 9. The CDR3 region has the DNA TGTGCCAGCAGTTACGGCCATGACAGGGGCAGCTCCTACGAGCAGTACTTC. Its protein is CASSYGHDRGSSYEQYF.

To note about this clonotype: Possible read error: a much larger clone is one base away. The V gene is TRBV6-2 or TRBV6-3, the J gene TRBJ2-7, with no clear D. CDR3 length: 10 residues. V gave up 6 bases and J gave up 2 bases, with 2 bases separating them. Germline lookup yields CDR1 MNHEY and CDR2 SVGEGT. CDR3 nucleotides: TGTGCCAGCAGGACCTACGAGCAGTACTTC. Protein: CASRTYEQYF.

The rearrangement links TRBV6-2 or TRBV6-3 to TRBJ1-5, with 8 bases identical to TRBD1. Trimming removed 6 bases from V and 6 bases from J; junction bases left unmatched: 10. There are 15 residues in the CDR3. Germline CDR1 reads MNHEY; CDR2 reads SVGEGT. CDR3 residues: CASSIPGGRSQPQHF. For the CDR3, the DNA is TGTGCCAGCAGCATCCCAGGGGGCAGGAGTCAGCCCCAGCATTTT.

Comments on this clonotype: A much more abundant neighbour one base away suggests this may be a read error. The J gene is TRBJ1-2, the V gene TRBV12-3 or TRBV12-4; D call uncertain. V was cut by 5 bases and J by 4 bases, with 11 bases left in between. The CDR3 is 13 residues long. CDR3 loop: CASSPGDGYGYTF. The CDR3 region has the DNA TGTGCCAGCAGTCCTGGGGATGGCTATGGCTACACCTTC.

This chain joins TRBV27 and TRBJ1-2, with D unclear. The V and J ends lost 3 bases and 8 bases respectively, with 16 bases between them. The CDR3 totals 14 residues. Germline-derived CDR1 and CDR2 are MNHEY and SMNVEV (reference sequence). CDR3 in amino acids: CASSFLAGRIGYTF. CDR3 in DNA: TGTGCCAGCAGTTTCCTCGCAGGACGTATAGGCTACACCTTC.

The CDR3 sequence is CSVIMGMGTQYF. CDR3 bases: TGCAGCGTCATTATGGGGATGGGGACCCAGTACTTC. The rearrangement links TRBV29-1 to TRBJ2-5; D is uncertain. Trimming shortened V by 6 bases and J by 7 bases, and 15 bases separated the two germline ends. This CDR3 contains 12 residues. CDR1 is SQVTM and CDR2 is ANQGSEA in the germline V gene. Supplemented by reference TRBV29-1 and TRBJ2-5, the full variable domain reads SAVISQKPSRDICQRGTSLTIQCQVDSQVTMMFWYRQQPGQSLTLIATANQGSEATYESGFVIDKFPISRPNLTFSTLTVSNMSPEDSSIYLCSVIMGMGTQYFGPGTRLLVL.

The chain carries TRBV12-3 or TRBV12-4 and TRBJ2-7, with TRBD2 as a possible D gene (6 bases). CDR3 length: 13 amino acids. Between the trimmed V and J ends, which lost 6 bases and 1 base, there was a span of 10 bases. The CDR3 reads CASRAGTSYEQYF. The CDR3 nucleotides read TGTGCCAGCAGAGCCGGGACTTCCTACGAGCAGTACTTC.

This rearrangement joins TRBV7-6 to TRBJ2-5; either TRBD1 or TRBD2 may supply D (6 bases each). This CDR3 is built from 15 residues. Germline CDR1 is SGHVS and CDR2 is FNYEAQ. Trimming shortened V by 5 bases and J by 5 bases, and 18 bases separated the two germline ends. The CDR3 bases are TGTGCCAGCAGCCCCCTAGGTGGGGGGCTGGAGACCCAGTACTTC. Translating it yields CASSPLGGGLETQYF.

The chain has TRBV7-3 and TRBJ2-1; perhaps TRBD1 as D (6 bases). The J call is in doubt because the DNA end fits TRBJ2-7 better. The CDR3 loop spans 17 amino acids. Looked up from germline, CDR1 is SGHTA and CDR2 is FQGTGA. CDR3 protein: CASSSRGTPLANNEQYF. As DNA, the CDR3 is TGTGCCAGCAGCTCTAGAGGGACACCACTGGCCAACAATGAGCAGTACTTC.

This clonotype occurred a few times. This chain joins TRBV5-1 and TRBJ2-3; D possibly corresponds to TRBD1 (6 bases). Germline V gene lookup returns CDR1 SGHRS and CDR2 YFSETQ. The CDR3 totals 14 residues. V was clipped by 2 bases and J by 3 bases, with 10 bases between them. In DNA, the CDR3 is TGCGCCAGCAGCTTAGGACAGAGGACAGATACGCAGTATTTT. Its translation: CASSLGQRTDTQYF.

Only a few counts were recorded for this clonotype. V gene TRBV7-9 combines with J gene TRBJ1-2, with 7 bases fitting TRBD1. CDR1 is SEHNR, CDR2 FQNEAQ, per germline (reference sequence). The CDR3 consists of 14 residues. V gave up 5 bases and J gave up 0 bases; unmatched junction bases: 3. CDR3 residues: CASSPGQTNYGYTF. The CDR3 nucleotides read TGTGCCAGCAGCCCGGGACAGACTAACTATGGCTACACCTTC.

The CDR3 bases are TGTGCCAGCAGCTGGGGACCGTCAAGTTCTGGGGCCAACGTCCTGACTTTC. It translates to CASSWGPSSSGANVLTF. The V gene is TRBV7-3, the J gene TRBJ2-6, with D perhaps given as TRBD1 or TRBD2 (5 bases each). This CDR3 is built from 17 residues. Germline loops: CDR1 SGHTA, CDR2 FQGTGA. Trimming left V 4 bases short and J 1 base short, with 14 bases between.

The chain recombines TRBV10-3 with TRBJ2-3, with D unresolved. This CDR3 is built from 14 residues. The V gene lost 0 bases and the J gene lost 3 bases, with 7 bases spanning the gap. Germline assignment: CDR1 ENHRY and CDR2 SYGVKD. CDR3 bases: TGTGCCATCAGTGAGTCCGAGACGACAGATACGCAGTATTTT. It yields the protein CAISESETTDTQYF.

This chain joins TRBV5-1 and TRBJ1-2; 7 positions match TRBD1. The CDR3 loop spans 14 amino acids. CDR1 SGHRS and CDR2 YFSETQ come from the germline V gene. The trim removed 4 bases at V and 2 bases at J, leaving 5 bases unmatched. The DNA of the CDR3 is TGCGCCAGCAGCGCTCAGACAGGGAACTATGGCTACACCTTC. As protein: CASSAQTGNYGYTF.

This rearrangement joins TRBV2 to TRBJ1-5; 7 nucleotides match TRBD1. The CDR3 is 13 amino acids. The ends lost 7 bases at V and 7 bases at J; junction bases unmatched: 7. Looked up from germline, CDR1 is SNHLY and CDR2 is FYNNEI. CDR3: CASNGDRAQPQHF. The CDR3, as DNA: TGTGCCAGCAACGGTGACAGGGCCCAGCCCCAGCATTTT.

Regarding this clonotype: One base away lies a much larger clone, so this may be a sequencing read error. The V gene is TRBV3-1, the J gene TRBJ2-7; no clear D gene. Germline V gene sequence: CDR1 LGHDT, CDR2 YNNKEL (reference sequence). With 4 bases removed from V and 5 bases from J, the gap between germline ends came to 9 bases. This CDR3 contains 12 residues. The CDR3 protein is CASSPQVDEQYF. Here the CDR3 DNA reads TGTGCCAGCAGCCCTCAAGTCGACGAGCAGTACTTC.

The chain couples TRBV25-1 to TRBJ2-5, with 8 bases lining up with TRBD1. The germline CDR1 and CDR2 sequences are MGHDK and SYGVNS. J gave up 5 bases and V 3 bases, and 8 bases lay outside the gene matches. The CDR3 runs to 15 residues. CDR3 coding DNA: TGTGCCAGCAGTGATACAGGACAGGGATACGAGACCCAGTACTTC. Protein: CASSDTGQGYETQYF.